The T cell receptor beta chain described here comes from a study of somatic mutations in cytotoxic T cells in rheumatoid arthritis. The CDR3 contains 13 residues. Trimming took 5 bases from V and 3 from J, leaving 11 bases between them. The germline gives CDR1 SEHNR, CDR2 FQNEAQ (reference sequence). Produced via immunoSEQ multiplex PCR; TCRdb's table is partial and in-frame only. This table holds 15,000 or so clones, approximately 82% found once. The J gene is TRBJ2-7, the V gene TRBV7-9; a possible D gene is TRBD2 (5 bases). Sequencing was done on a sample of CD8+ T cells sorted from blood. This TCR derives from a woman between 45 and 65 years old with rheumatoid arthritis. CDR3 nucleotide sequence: TGTGCCAGCAGCCCCCGTGGAGGCTACGAGCAGTACTTC. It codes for CASSPRGGYEQYF. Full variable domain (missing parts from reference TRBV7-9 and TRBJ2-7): DTGVSQNPRHKITKRGQNVTFRCDPISEHNRLYWYRQTLGQGPEFLTYFQNEAQLEKSRLLSDRFSAERPKGSFSTLEIQRTEQGDSAMYLCASSPRGGYEQYFGPGTRLTVT.